The TCR beta chain described here comes from a study of vaccination effects on CD4 cells after COVID-19. Clones were read by immunoSEQ multiplex PCR, and TCRdb kept only the in-frame ones, dropping some. The repertoire holds 15,000 or so clones, with roughly 68% as singletons. As concerns this clone: Its specificity is unknown.

Germline loops: CDR1 LGHNA, CDR2 YNFKEQ. The V end lost 0 bases, the J end lost 4 bases, and 18 bases lay between the germline ends. This CDR3 has 17 residues. Before sequencing, viral peptide pools were used by the ViraFEST assay to expand antigen-specific CD4+ T cells. Culture proceeded for approximately 10 days, and CD4+ T cells were then isolated. Each participant was given two doses of one vaccine (BNT162b2 or mRNA-1273). The gene calls are TRBV4-2 and TRBJ1-2; no definite D call. The source is a human donor who received a COVID-19 vaccine. The starting material was CD4+ T cells from PBMCs cultured with SARS-CoV-2 spike peptides, obtained after COVID-19 vaccination. CDR3 sequence (DNA): TGTGCCAGCAGCCAAGATTGGTTAGTGGCAACCCCCTATGGCTACACCTTC. It translates to CASSQDWLVATPYGYTF.